These 9 T cell receptor beta chains were all obtained from the same sample, sequenced in a study of T cells expressing NK-cell markers (TCRdb year 2020). The library relied on 5' RACE. TCRdb names Illumina HiSeq 2000 as the instrument used. Following reprocessing of the reads by TCRdb, the data hold one row per CDR3 protein sequence and no DNA is available. The sample table on file contains over 100,000 distinct CDR3 sequences. The ten largest make up under 20% of the sample. Sequencing was performed on blood T cells: a sorted CD56 or NKG2C T cell subset, CD4+ or CD8+ T cells, or bulk PBMC T cells (not recorded which). The receptor source for this set is a woman aged 18 to 75 in good health.

The chain links TRBV24-1 to TRBJ2-2. Germline loops: CDR1 KGHDR, CDR2 SFDVKD. The CDR3 runs to 12 residues. CDR3 sequence: CATSVANGELFF.

This chain connects TRBV7-8 to TRBJ2-7; TCRdb returns TRBD1, unconfirmable since there is no DNA. Germline CDR1 is SGHVS and CDR2 is FQNEAQ. The CDR3 extends over 15 amino acids. CDR3 protein: CASSSPGQAGNEQYF. The entire variable domain, with the rest obtained from reference TRBV7-8 and TRBJ2-7, is as follows: GAGVSQSPRYKVAKRGQDVALRCDPISGHVSLFWYQQALGQGPEFLTYFQNEAQLDKSGLPSDRFFAERPEGSVSTLKIQRTQQEDSAVYLCASSSPGQAGNEQYFGPGTRLTVT.

The V gene is TRBV20-1, the J gene TRBJ2-3. In germline, CDR1 is DFQATT, CDR2 SNEGSKA (reference sequence). This CDR3 comprises 11 residues. Here the CDR3 reads CSARAADTQYF.

This rearrangement joins TRBV7-2 to TRBJ2-3. The length of the CDR3 is 12 residues. CDR1 is SGHTA and CDR2 is FQGNSA in the germline V gene. The CDR3 loop is CASSLMAGTLYF.

The chain joins TRBV27 to TRBJ2-1; as DNA is missing, the TRBD1 call by TCRdb cannot be tested. This CDR3 is built from 16 residues. Germline CDR1 is MNHEY and CDR2 is SMNVEV (reference sequence). The chain's CDR3 is CASSLAPTGAGNEQFF.

V gene TRBV4-1 combines with J gene TRBJ2-5; TCRdb gives TRBD1 as the D gene, but with no DNA this cannot be confirmed. The CDR3 is 12 residues long. Germline V CDR1 and CDR2: MGHRA, YSYEKL. CDR3 sequence reads: CASGRGGETQYF.

V gene TRBV19 combines with J gene TRBJ1-5. Germline values: CDR1 LNHDA, CDR2 SQIVND (reference sequence). This CDR3 contains 13 residues. The CDR3 protein is CASRDYSNQPQHF.

V and J are TRBV7-9 and TRBJ1-2; TCRdb reports TRBD1, a call that lacks DNA to check it against. The germline V gene has CDR1 SEHNR and CDR2 FQNEAQ (reference sequence). This CDR3 has 14 residues. This chain's CDR3 is CASSLPGQVYGYTF.

The rearrangement joins TRBV2 to TRBJ1-1; TCRdb picks TRBD1, but there is no DNA to check that call. Germline V gene data show CDR1 as SNHLY and CDR2 as FYNNEI. The CDR3 has 14 amino acids. The CDR3 here is CASSERGVNTEAFF.